The 12 T cell receptor beta chains below come from one sample, sequenced in a study of neoadjuvant anti-PD-1 for oral cavity cancer. Generated by immunoSEQ multiplex PCR, the TCRdb table keeps only in-frame clones and is missing some. The sample holds tens of thousands of clones; about four fifths are singletons and the top ten take more than 3%. The source was PBMCs, collected before nivolumab (anti-PD-1) treatment. The receptors originated from a person between 40 and 85 years old with oral cavity squamous cell carcinoma.

V and J are TRBV9 and TRBJ1-2; maybe TRBD1 (6 bases). Germline CDR1 is SGDLS and CDR2 is YYNGEE. CDR3 size: 13 residues. Trimming stripped 4 bases from V and 7 bases from J, with 14 bases between. CDR3 in DNA: TGTGCCAGCAGCTCCTACCGGGACATTGGCTACACCTTC. It codes for CASSSYRDIGYTF.

The rearrangement joins TRBV30 to TRBJ1-5, with D perhaps matching TRBD1 (5 bases). Trimming took 0 bases from V and 1 from J, leaving 7 bases between them. Looked up from germline, CDR1 is GTSNPN and CDR2 is SVGIG (reference sequence). CDR3 size: 14 residues. The CDR3 nucleotides are TGTGCCTGGAGTGTAGGGGCAAGCAATCAGCCCCAGCATTTT. Amino acid sequence: CAWSVGASNQPQHF.

V usage is TRBV19 and J usage is TRBJ1-2; D is ambiguous. V was pared by 3 bases and J by 4 bases, with 12 bases between. CDR3 length: 14 residues. Germline assignment: CDR1 LNHDA and CDR2 SQIVND (reference sequence). CDR3 nucleotides: TGTGCCAGTAGTATGAGGCAGAAGCCCTATGGCTACACCTTC. This codes for CASSMRQKPYGYTF.

This clone showed up just a few times. The chain joins TRBV14 to TRBJ2-7; D possibly corresponds to TRBD2 (7 bases). Germline V gene lookup returns CDR1 SGHDN and CDR2 FVKESK. There are 12 residues in the CDR3. CDR3 sequence (DNA): TGTGCCAGCAGCTTAGGGGGGGCTTCCCGTTCGGTC. It specifies CASSLGGASRSV.

This clone was found a few times. This chain uses TRBV7-6 with TRBJ1-1; 10 bases are a match to TRBD1. Germline V lookup: CDR1 SGHVS, CDR2 FNYEAQ. V shed 5 bases and J 0 bases; nucleotides not matched to a gene: 9. The length of the CDR3 is 17 residues. The CDR3: CASSQGQGVTMNTEAFF. CDR3 sequence (DNA): TGTGCCAGCAGCCAAGGACAGGGGGTTACGATGAACACTGAAGCTTTCTTT.

This clone was counted only a few times. CDR3 coding DNA: TGTGCCTCCAGAAAGGAGGGGAGGGTAGGCTATGGCTACACCTTC. Amino acids: CASRKEGRVGYGYTF. V is TRBV28 and J is TRBJ1-2; a weak D match, TRBD1 (5 bases). This CDR3 is 15 amino acids long. Germline V gene lookup returns CDR1 MDHEN and CDR2 SYDVKM. The V gene lost 11 bases and the J gene lost 4 bases, with 23 bases spanning the gap.

This chain links TRBV19 with TRBJ2-6, with D possibly TRBD1 on 6 matching bases. V gave up 4 bases and J gave up 2 bases, with 12 bases separating them. The germline CDR1 and CDR2 sequences are LNHDA and SQIVND (reference sequence). The CDR3 has 16 residues. Written as DNA, the CDR3 is TGTGCCAGTAGTACAACAGGGATTGCTGGGGCCAACGTCCTGACTTTC. Protein: CASSTTGIAGANVLTF.

This clone was recorded only once. This rearrangement joins TRBV5-4 to TRBJ2-2, with 11 bases lining up with TRBD1. V lost 4 bases, J lost 5 bases, and 4 bases stayed unmatched. CDR1 is SGHNT and CDR2 is YYREEE in the germline V gene (reference sequence). The CDR3 totals 15 residues. The CDR3 DNA reads TGTGCCAGCAGCACAGGGACAGGGGGAACCGGGGAGCTGTTTTTT. Protein: CASSTGTGGTGELFF.

The rearrangement joins TRBV28 to TRBJ2-7; possibly TRBD1 for D (6 bases). Germline assignment: CDR1 MDHEN and CDR2 SYDVKM. The CDR3 consists of 12 residues. Trimming cost V 5 bases and J 6 bases, with 11 bases left between them. The CDR3 protein is CASSDRKAEQYF. CDR3 DNA: TGTGCCAGCAGTGACAGGAAGGCCGAGCAGTACTTC.

The J gene is TRBJ2-2, the V gene TRBV30; perhaps TRBD2 as D (6 bases). The CDR3 contains 15 residues. The germline V and J ends were trimmed by 0 bases and 7 bases, with 15 bases remaining between them. The germline gives CDR1 GTSNPN, CDR2 SVGIG (reference sequence). As DNA, the CDR3 is TGTGCCTGGAGTGTGGTCTGGGGCGGGGTCGGGGAGCTGTTTTTT. Translated, it gives CAWSVVWGGVGELFF.

This rearrangement joins TRBV30 to TRBJ2-1, with a weak D call TRBD1 (5 bases). The ends were cut back, 5 bases at V and 1 base at J, with 18 bases in the middle. CDR3 length: 16 amino acids. Germline V gene sequence: CDR1 GTSNPN, CDR2 SVGIG (reference sequence). Written as DNA, the CDR3 is TGTGCCTGGGGGAAAGGGGTGGCCCAGTCCTACAATGAGCAGTTCTTC. This codes for CAWGKGVAQSYNEQFF.

The J gene is TRBJ2-4, the V gene TRBV5-1; 7 bases agree with TRBD2. The CDR3 extends over 14 amino acids. The germline CDR1 and CDR2 sequences are SGHRS and YFSETQ. V shed 6 bases, J shed 7 bases, and the junction held 10 bases outside the gene matches. The CDR3 reads CASTHRGESNIQYF. CDR3 DNA: TGCGCCAGCACGCATCGGGGGGAGAGCAACATTCAGTACTTC. Variable domain in full (rest from reference TRBV5-1 and TRBJ2-4): KAGVTQTPRYLIKTRGQQVTLSCSPISGHRSVSWYQQTPGQGLQFLFEYFSETQRNKGNFPGRFSGRQFSNSRSEMNVSTLELGDSALYLCASTHRGESNIQYFGAGTRLSVL.